These T cell receptor beta chains were read from a single sample in a study of cytomegalovirus exposure and HLA in healthy donors. Only in-frame clones appear in the TCRdb table, and some are missing; sequencing was by immunoSEQ multiplex PCR. The table lists roughly 150,000 clones, 70% to 85% of them singletons. The specimen sequenced was PBMCs. Source of these receptors: a young man in good health and CMV-seropositive. CDR3s include the opening cysteine and the closing phenylalanine or tryptophan. Each record gives: V gene, J gene, CDR3 protein.

TRBV15,TRBJ2-7,CATSQDGGYEQYF
TRBV2,TRBJ2-1,CASSANPGLFNEQFF
TRBV29-1,TRBJ1-2,CSRGGRIIPYGYTF
TRBV7-3,TRBJ2-2,CASSLTPSGGADGELFF
TRBV5-1,TRBJ2-7,CASSRGLAETYEQYF
TRBV11-2,TRBJ2-1,CASSLSGGRAYNEQFF
TRBV10-3,TRBJ2-7,CAISTRRTGGASGGEQYF
TRBV21-1,TRBJ1-5,CASRPIRGHFTQPQHF
TRBV9,TRBJ1-2,CASSGRGAGPQTRANYGYTF
TRBV6-6,TRBJ2-5,CASSPGRDRGQETQYF
TRBV30,TRBJ2-6,CAWSAGSGANVLTF
TRBV5-6,TRBJ2-1,CASTLGLHNEQFF
TRBV9,TRBJ2-3,CASSVVSGRGTQYF
TRBV6-5,TRBJ2-1,CASSSIGLAGTTEQFF
TRBV9,TRBJ2-1,CASSAGLASYNEQFF
TRBV5-1,TRBJ2-5,CASRYRDFQETQYF
TRBV7-5,TRBJ2-7,CVRSTGTGGPYEQYF
TRBV2,TRBJ2-5,CASSDQLQGETQYF
TRBV4-2,TRBJ2-2,CASRRMGTANTGELFF
TRBV7-2,TRBJ2-5,CASSPGLLGTQYF
TRBV5-1,TRBJ2-7,CASSLQSSGTYEQYF
TRBV10-1,TRBJ2-7,CASSESGTGDEQYF
TRBV30,TRBJ2-3,CAWSGGQGPADTQYF
TRBV5-1,TRBJ2-3,CASRPSQFADTQYF
TRBV2,TRBJ2-1,CASSLLNEQFF
TRBV1,TRBJ1-1,CTSRNTGTLHMNTEAFF
TRBV10-3,TRBJ1-2,CAISGRAGVYGYTF
TRBV9,TRBJ2-3,CASSVWGGGIADTQYF
TRBV29-1,TRBJ2-3,CSVEDRASSDTQYF
TRBV30,TRBJ1-5,CAWSAGRKENQPQHF
TRBV27,TRBJ1-5,CASSLRFGTANQPQHF
TRBV5-5,TRBJ1-3,CASSQRTREGWNTIYF
TRBV9,TRBJ2-2,CASSGGQGRTGELFF
TRBV9,TRBJ2-7,CASSRASGNYEQYF
TRBV19,TRBJ1-2,CASRYGTALYGYTF
TRBV10-3,TRBJ2-2,CAISGDRDTGELFF
TRBV6-1,TRBJ2-7,CASSEGQLAGDEQYF
TRBV5-1,TRBJ1-2,CASSLDTASNYGYTF
TRBV6-5,TRBJ2-7,CATLYEQYF
TRBV7-2,TRBJ1-4,CASSLTGIEEKLFF
TRBV5-1,TRBJ1-1,CASSLGGVESEAFF
TRBV11-2,TRBJ1-2,CASSLLAGTGSYGYTF
TRBV9,TRBJ1-2,CASSVEGGGPNYGYTF
TRBV19,TRBJ2-1,CASSTGLADSSYNEQFF
TRBV5-4,TRBJ1-3,CASSLKTASSGNTIYF
TRBV9,TRBJ2-3,CASSVTGSSTDTQYF